This record concerns one TCR beta chain sequence. This entry is derived from a study of blood T cell repertoires in COVID-19. The protocol was immunoSEQ multiplex PCR, while the TCRdb copy is restricted to in-frame clones and leaves out a portion. The sample holds 350,000 to 450,000 clones, around 87% seen once. Germline lookup yields CDR1 SGDLS and CDR2 YYNGEE. The length of the CDR3 is 13 residues. With 0 bases removed from V and 5 bases from J, the gap between germline ends came to 9 bases. The chain carries TRBV9 and TRBJ2-7; D is undetermined. The material sequenced was PBMCs or T cells enriched from blood (not recorded which). The origin of this receptor is a man aged 40-49 years in a cohort exposed to, infected with or recovered from COVID-19 (not recorded which). CDR3 residues: CASSVALVDEQYF. The CDR3 nucleotides read TGTGCCAGCAGCGTAGCCCTCGTTGACGAGCAGTACTTC.